The 5 T cell receptor beta chains in this list originate from one sample, sequenced in a study of cytomegalovirus exposure and HLA in healthy donors. Primers: 60 Vbeta forward and 13 Jbeta reverse. Generated by immunoSEQ multiplex PCR, the TCRdb table keeps only in-frame clones and is missing some. The table has about 91,000 clones, roughly 60% seen once. Source material: PBMCs. These TCRs come from a human donor in good health.

This clone was observed a few times. The V gene is TRBV4-3, the J gene TRBJ1-3; no clear D gene. Trimming shortened V by 0 bases and J by 0 bases, and 9 bases separated the two germline ends. Germline CDR1 reads LGHNA; CDR2 reads YSLEER. The CDR3 has 16 residues. CDR3 protein: CASSQDYSLSGNTIYF. The CDR3 DNA is TGCGCCAGCAGCCAAGATTACAGTCTCTCTGGAAACACCATATATTTT.

This chain joins TRBV7-2 and TRBJ2-7, with 9 bases fitting TRBD1. Germline CDR1 reads SGHTA; CDR2 reads FQGNSA. V lost 6 bases to trimming and J lost 7 bases; unmatched junction nucleotides: 7. CDR3 length: 13 residues. The CDR3 DNA is TGTGCCAGCAGACTCGGGACAGGGAGTGAGCAGTACTTC. It encodes CASRLGTGSEQYF.

The table lists this clone with a few counts. V usage is TRBV20-1 and J usage is TRBJ1-1; D gene uncertain. Germline-derived CDR1 and CDR2 are DFQATT and SNEGSKA (reference sequence). Trimming shortened V by 3 bases and J by 7 bases, and 9 bases separated the two germline ends. CDR3 size: 11 residues. Here the CDR3 reads CSASRVFEAFF. CDR3 nucleotide sequence: TGCAGTGCTAGCCGGGTTTTTGAAGCTTTCTTT.

This chain uses TRBV9 with TRBJ1-6; no clear D. Trimming took off 0 bases at V and 0 bases at J, with 13 bases between the two ends. Germline V gene sequence: CDR1 SGDLS, CDR2 YYNGEE. This CDR3 has 18 amino acids. The CDR3 reads CASSVGFEGSSYNSPLHF. The DNA for the CDR3 is TGTGCCAGCAGCGTAGGTTTCGAGGGAAGCTCCTATAATTCACCCCTCCACTTT. The variable domain in full, with the rest retrieved from reference TRBV9 and TRBJ1-6, is DSGVTQTPKHLITATGQRVTLRCSPRSGDLSVYWYQQSLDQGLQFLIQYYNGEERAKGNILERFSAQQFPDLHSELNLSSLELGDSALYFCASSVGFEGSSYNSPLHFGNGTRLTVT.

This clone appeared a few times. This chain connects TRBV7-3 to TRBJ2-2; weak D call: TRBD1 (5 bases). There are 15 residues in the CDR3. Trimming removed 2 bases from V and 0 bases from J, with 7 bases in between. The germline gives CDR1 SGHTA, CDR2 FQGTGA. CDR3 in amino acids: CASSLRQTNTGELFF. In DNA form, the CDR3 reads TGTGCCAGCAGCTTACGACAGACGAACACCGGGGAGCTGTTTTTT.